In this sample, the clone carrying this T cell receptor beta chain turned up a few times. Its antigen is as yet unknown. The sample belongs to a study of vaccination effects on CD4 cells after COVID-19. The V end was cut by 3 bases, the J end by 8 bases, with 9 bases between. Germline V gene data show CDR1 as SGDLS and CDR2 as YYNGEE. This CDR3 is 12 amino acids long. Viral peptide pools were used in the ViraFEST assay to expand antigen-specific CD4+ T cells, and sequencing came afterward. Between days 10 and 11 of culture, CD4+ T cells were separated out. The study found no prior SARS-CoV-2 infection in the vaccine recipients, who tested negative for nucleocapsid antibodies. Libraries were prepared by immunoSEQ multiplex PCR; TCRdb keeps only in-frame clonotypes and omits some of them. The sample consists of some 30,000 clones, 72% of them appearing once.

This receptor was taken from a human donor who received a COVID-19 vaccine. The V call is TRBV9, the J call TRBJ2-1; D gene unclear. The sequencing here drew on CD4+ T cells from PBMCs cultured with SARS-CoV-2 spike peptides, taken before COVID-19 vaccination. Here the CDR3 DNA reads TGTGCCAGCAGCGCGTCCCTTTATGAGCAGTTCTTC. This codes for CASSASLYEQFF.